This TCR beta chain was recovered during a study of CXCR3-negative and CXCR3-positive naive CD8 T cells. Overall study results and limits: CD5 surface expression was similar among naive subsets, and TCR strength was estimated by inference from TRB CDR3 properties. Naive CXCR3-negative cells resembled naive CXCR3-positive cells in TRBV-TRBJ usage; memory cells differed.

Worth noting for this clonotype: Antigen unknown.

5' RACE that incorporated UMI labels was used to prepare the TRB cDNA libraries. TCRdb reworked the 5' RACE reads into one entry per CDR3 protein, no DNA. The listing contains tens of thousands of distinct CDR3 sequences. Germline CDR1 and CDR2: MDHEN and SYDVKM. This CDR3 region has 15 residues. V is TRBV28 and J is TRBJ2-7. The sample consisted of memory CD8+ T cells from blood. The source is a human donor in good health. Some clones in this sample may be carry-over from other donors' samples. This CDR3 reads CASSLLYRDSYEQYF.